This T cell receptor (beta chain) was observed in a study of shared T cell receptors in the human thymus. Sequencing used immunoSEQ multiplex PCR; TCRdb keeps in-frame clones, though not all of them. The sample has 600,000 to 900,000 clones; approximately 85% are singletons. CDR1 and CDR2 (germline): MNHEY, SMNVEV (reference sequence). CDR3 length: 16 amino acids. Trimming pared 4 bases from V and 2 bases from J, leaving 16 bases between. A further study also used this sample, focusing on human thymus T cells. Per that paper: An apparent bias in V and J gene usage was seen in thymic and blood repertoires.

This TCR was recovered from a girl less than two years old with a congenital heart defect. The chain links TRBV27 to TRBJ2-3; a possible D gene is TRBD2 (5 bases). Sequencing used thymocytes. The CDR3 coding sequence is TGTGCCAGCAGTTCCTTACTAGAGACACACACAGATACGCAGTATTTT. Amino acids: CASSSLLETHTDTQYF.